The 2 T cell receptor beta chains presented below share a single source sample, sequenced in a study of blood T cells in healthy people across ages. The second PCR ran roughly 6 to 12 cycles with a sample-barcoded 5' primer and J-beta primers. One entry per CDR3 protein, called by TCRdb with MiXCR from the 5' RACE reads. The data contain 1.5 million to 2 million distinct CDR3 sequences, 28% of them seen just once; the ten biggest clones take up 7.7%. Input material: blood. These receptor sequences come from a woman in her 30s in good health.

This clonotype was counted between two and nine times. The chain combines TRBV5-1 with TRBJ2-7; no reliable D call. Germline V lookup: CDR1 SGHRS, CDR2 YFSETQ. The CDR3 sequence is 14 residues long. V was clipped by 0 bases and J by 6 bases, with 13 bases between them. This CDR3 reads CASSLAGTPGEQYF. The CDR3 region has the DNA TGCGCCAGCAGCTTGGCCGGCACCCCCGGCGAGCAGTACTTC.

This chain joins TRBV12-3 or TRBV12-4 and TRBJ1-2, with TRBD1 as a possible D gene (6 bases). The CDR3 is 14 amino acids. V was shortened by 6 bases and J by 7 bases, with 18 bases between the two germline ends. Here the CDR3 reads CASRFSGGWGGYTF. CDR3 DNA: TGTGCCAGCAGGTTTTCGGGGGGCTGGGGTGGCTACACCTTC.